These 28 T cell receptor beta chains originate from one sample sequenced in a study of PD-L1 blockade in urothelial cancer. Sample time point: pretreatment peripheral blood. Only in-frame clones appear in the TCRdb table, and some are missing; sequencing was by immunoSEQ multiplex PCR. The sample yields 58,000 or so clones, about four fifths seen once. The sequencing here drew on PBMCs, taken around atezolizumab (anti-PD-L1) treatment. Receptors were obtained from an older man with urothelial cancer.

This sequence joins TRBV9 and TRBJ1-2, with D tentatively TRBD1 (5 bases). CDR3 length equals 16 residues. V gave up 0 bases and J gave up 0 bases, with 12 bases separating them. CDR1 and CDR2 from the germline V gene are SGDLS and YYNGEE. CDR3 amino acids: CASSVETDNANYGYTF. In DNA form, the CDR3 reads TGTGCCAGCAGCGTAGAAACGGACAACGCTAACTATGGCTACACCTTC.

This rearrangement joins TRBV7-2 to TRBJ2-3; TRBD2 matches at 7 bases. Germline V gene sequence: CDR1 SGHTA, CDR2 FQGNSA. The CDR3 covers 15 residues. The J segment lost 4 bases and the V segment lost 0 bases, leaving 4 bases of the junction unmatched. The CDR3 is CASSLAGGPSDTQYF. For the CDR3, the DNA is TGTGCCAGCAGCTTAGCGGGAGGGCCCTCAGATACGCAGTATTTT. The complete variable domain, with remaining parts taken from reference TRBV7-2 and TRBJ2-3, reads GAGVSQSPSNKVTEKGKDVELRCDPISGHTALYWYRQSLGQGLEFLIYFQGNSAPDKSGLPSDRFSAERTGGSVSTLTIQRTQQEDSAVYLCASSLAGGPSDTQYFGPGTRLTVL.

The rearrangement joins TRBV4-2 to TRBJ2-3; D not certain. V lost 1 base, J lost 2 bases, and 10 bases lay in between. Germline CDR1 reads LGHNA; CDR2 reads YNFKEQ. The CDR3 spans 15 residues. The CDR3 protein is CASSQVKGVTDTQYF. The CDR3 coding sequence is TGTGCCAGCAGCCAAGTTAAAGGAGTCACAGATACGCAGTATTTT.

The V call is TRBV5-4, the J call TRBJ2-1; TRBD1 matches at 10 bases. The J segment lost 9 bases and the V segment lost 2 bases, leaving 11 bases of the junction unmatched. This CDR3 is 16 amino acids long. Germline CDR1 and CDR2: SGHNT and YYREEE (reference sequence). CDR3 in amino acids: CASSFPGQGFDSEQFF. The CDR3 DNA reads TGTGCCAGCAGCTTCCCGGGACAGGGGTTCGACAGTGAGCAGTTCTTC.

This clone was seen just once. CDR3 sequence: CATTSGPVRDEQFF. The CDR3 coding sequence is TGTGCCACAACTAGCGGCCCAGTCCGGGATGAGCAGTTCTTC. V gene TRBV7-8 combines with J gene TRBJ2-1; 8 bases are shared with TRBD2. The CDR3 consists of 14 residues. V lost 10 bases to trimming and J lost 8 bases; unmatched junction nucleotides: 13. Germline loops: CDR1 SGHVS, CDR2 FQNEAQ.

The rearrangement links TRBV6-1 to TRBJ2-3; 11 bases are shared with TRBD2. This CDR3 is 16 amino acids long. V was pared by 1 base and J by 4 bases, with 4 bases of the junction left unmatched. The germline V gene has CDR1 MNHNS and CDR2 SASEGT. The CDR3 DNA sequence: TGTGCCAGCAGTGAAGTAGCTAGCGGGAGGTCAGATACGCAGTATTTT. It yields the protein CASSEVASGRSDTQYF.

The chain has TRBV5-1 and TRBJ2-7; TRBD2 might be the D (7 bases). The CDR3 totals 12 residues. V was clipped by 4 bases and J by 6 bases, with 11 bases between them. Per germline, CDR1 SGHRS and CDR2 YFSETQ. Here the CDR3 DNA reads TGCGCCAGCAGCCCGGGGGGCTCCGAGCAGTACTTC. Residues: CASSPGGSEQYF.

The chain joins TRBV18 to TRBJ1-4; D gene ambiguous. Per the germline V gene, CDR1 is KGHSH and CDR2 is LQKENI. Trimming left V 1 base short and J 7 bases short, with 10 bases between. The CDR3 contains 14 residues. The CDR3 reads CASSPRGPSEKLFF. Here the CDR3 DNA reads TGTGCCAGCTCACCACGAGGGCCGAGTGAAAAACTGTTTTTT.

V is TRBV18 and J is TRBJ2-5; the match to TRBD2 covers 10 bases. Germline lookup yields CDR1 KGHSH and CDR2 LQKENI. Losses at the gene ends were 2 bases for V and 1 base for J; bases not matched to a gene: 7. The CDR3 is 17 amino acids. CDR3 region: CASSPGLVAGGQETQYF. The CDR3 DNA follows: TGTGCCAGCTCACCAGGGCTGGTAGCGGGAGGCCAAGAGACCCAGTACTTC.

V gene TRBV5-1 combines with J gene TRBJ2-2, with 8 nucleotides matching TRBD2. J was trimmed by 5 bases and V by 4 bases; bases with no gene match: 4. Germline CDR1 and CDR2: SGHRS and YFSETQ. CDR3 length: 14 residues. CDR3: CASSPGLATGELFF. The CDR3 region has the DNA TGCGCCAGCAGCCCTGGACTAGCTACCGGGGAGCTGTTTTTT.

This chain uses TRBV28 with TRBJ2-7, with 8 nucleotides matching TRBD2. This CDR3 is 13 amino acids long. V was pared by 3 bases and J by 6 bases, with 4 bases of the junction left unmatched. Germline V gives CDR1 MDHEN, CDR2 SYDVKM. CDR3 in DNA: TGTGCCAGCAGTTTCCTTCGGGGGGGCGAGCAGTACTTC. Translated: CASSFLRGGEQYF.

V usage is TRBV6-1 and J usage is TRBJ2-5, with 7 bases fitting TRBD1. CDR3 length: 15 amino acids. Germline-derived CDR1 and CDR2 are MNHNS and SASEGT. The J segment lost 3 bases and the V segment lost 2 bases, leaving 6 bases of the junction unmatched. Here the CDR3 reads CASSEQTGNKETQYF. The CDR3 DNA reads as TGTGCCAGCAGTGAACAGACAGGGAACAAAGAGACCCAGTACTTC.

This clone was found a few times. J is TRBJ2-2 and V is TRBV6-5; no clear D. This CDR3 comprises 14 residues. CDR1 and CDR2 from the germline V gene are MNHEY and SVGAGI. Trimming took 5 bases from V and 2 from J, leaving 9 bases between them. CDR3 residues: CASSPPINTGELFF. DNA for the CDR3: TGTGCCAGCAGTCCCCCCATCAACACCGGGGAGCTGTTTTTT.

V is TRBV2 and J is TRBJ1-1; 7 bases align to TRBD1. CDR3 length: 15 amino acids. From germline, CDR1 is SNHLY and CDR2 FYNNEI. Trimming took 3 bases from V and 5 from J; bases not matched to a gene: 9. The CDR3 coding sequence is TGTGCCAGCAGTGAGATGGGCAGGGGGTGGACTGAAGCTTTCTTT. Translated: CASSEMGRGWTEAFF.

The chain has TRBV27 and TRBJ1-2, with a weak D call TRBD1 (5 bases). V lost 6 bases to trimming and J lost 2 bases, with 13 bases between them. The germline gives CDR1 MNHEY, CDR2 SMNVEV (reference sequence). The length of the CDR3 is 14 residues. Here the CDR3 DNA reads TGTGCCAGCAGCCGCAGATCAGGGAACTATGGCTACACCTTC. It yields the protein CASSRRSGNYGYTF.

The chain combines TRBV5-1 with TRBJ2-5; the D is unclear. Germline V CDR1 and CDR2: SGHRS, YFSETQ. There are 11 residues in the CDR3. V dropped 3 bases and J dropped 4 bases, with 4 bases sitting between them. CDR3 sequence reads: CASSSRETQYF. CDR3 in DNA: TGCGCCAGCAGCTCCCGAGAGACCCAGTACTTC.

The chain's CDR3 is CASSLGQLYEQYF. CDR3 nucleotides: TGTGCCAGCAGCTTAGGACAGCTTTACGAGCAGTACTTC. V gene TRBV7-9 combines with J gene TRBJ2-7; maybe TRBD1 (5 bases). Germline CDR1 and CDR2: SEHNR and FQNEAQ (reference sequence). This CDR3 is built from 13 residues. The ends were cut back, 1 base at V and 4 bases at J, with 8 bases in the middle.

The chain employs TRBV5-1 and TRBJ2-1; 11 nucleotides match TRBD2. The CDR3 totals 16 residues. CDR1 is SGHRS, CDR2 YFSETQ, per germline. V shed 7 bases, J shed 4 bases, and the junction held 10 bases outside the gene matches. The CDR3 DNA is TGCGCCAGCCGAGTACCGGGACTAGCGGTATACAATGAGCAGTTCTTC. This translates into CASRVPGLAVYNEQFF.

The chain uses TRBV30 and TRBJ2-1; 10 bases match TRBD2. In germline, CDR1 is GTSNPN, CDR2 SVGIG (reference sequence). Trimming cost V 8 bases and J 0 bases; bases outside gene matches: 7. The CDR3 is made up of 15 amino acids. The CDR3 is CARGSSGSSYNEQFF. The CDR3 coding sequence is TGTGCCCGGGGGTCTAGCGGGAGCTCCTACAATGAGCAGTTCTTC.

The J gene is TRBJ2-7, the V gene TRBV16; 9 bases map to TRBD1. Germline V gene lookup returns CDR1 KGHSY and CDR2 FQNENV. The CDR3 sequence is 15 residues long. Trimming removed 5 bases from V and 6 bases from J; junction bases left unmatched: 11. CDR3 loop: CASSNPRQGGFEQYF. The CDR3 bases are TGTGCCAGCAGCAACCCTAGACAGGGGGGCTTCGAGCAGTACTTC.

CDR3: CASRDRAYEQYF. The CDR3 DNA is TGTGCCAGCAGGGACAGGGCCTACGAGCAGTACTTC. The chain carries TRBV28 and TRBJ2-7, with 8 bases identical to TRBD1. This CDR3 comprises 12 residues. Per germline, CDR1 MDHEN and CDR2 SYDVKM. V gave up 6 bases and J gave up 2 bases; unmatched junction bases: 0. Complete variable domain (other parts from reference TRBV28 and TRBJ2-7): DVKVTQSSRYLVKRTGEKVFLECVQDMDHENMFWYRQDPGLGLRLIYFSYDVKMKEKGDIPEGYSVSREKKERFSLILESASTNQTSMYLCASRDRAYEQYFGPGTRLTVT.

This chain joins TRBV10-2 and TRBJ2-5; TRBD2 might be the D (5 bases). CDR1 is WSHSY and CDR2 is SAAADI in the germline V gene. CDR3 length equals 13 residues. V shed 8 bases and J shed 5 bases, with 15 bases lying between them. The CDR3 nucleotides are TGCGCCAGCGGAGGCGGAGCATCGGAGACCCAGTACTTC. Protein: CASGGGASETQYF.

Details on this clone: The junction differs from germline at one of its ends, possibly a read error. CDR3: CASRETGVNEQFF. CDR3 coding DNA: TGTGCCAGCCGTGAGACGGGAGTCAATGAGCAGTTCTTC. The chain combines TRBV25-1 with TRBJ2-1; tentative D call: TRBD2 (6 bases). CDR3 length equals 13 residues. Germline V gene data show CDR1 as MGHDK and CDR2 as SYGVNS.

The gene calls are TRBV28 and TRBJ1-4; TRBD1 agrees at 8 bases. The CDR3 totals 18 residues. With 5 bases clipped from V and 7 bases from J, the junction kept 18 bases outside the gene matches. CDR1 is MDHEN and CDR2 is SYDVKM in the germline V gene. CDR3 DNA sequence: TGTGCCAGCAGTATGAACCGCCCAGGACAGGGTAGGGTTGAAAAACTGTTTTTT. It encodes CASSMNRPGQGRVEKLFF.

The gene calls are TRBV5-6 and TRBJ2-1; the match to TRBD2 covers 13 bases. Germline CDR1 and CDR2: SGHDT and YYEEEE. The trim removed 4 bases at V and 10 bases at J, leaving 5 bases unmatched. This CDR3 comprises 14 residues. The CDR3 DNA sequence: TGTGCCAGCAGCCGCGGACTAGCGGGAGCCGAGCAGTTCTTC. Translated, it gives CASSRGLAGAEQFF.

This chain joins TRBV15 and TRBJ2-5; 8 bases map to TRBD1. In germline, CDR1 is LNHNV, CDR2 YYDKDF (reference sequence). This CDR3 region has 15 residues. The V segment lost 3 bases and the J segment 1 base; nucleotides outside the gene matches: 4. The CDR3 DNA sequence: TGTGCCACCAGCAGGGGGACAGGCGTCCAAGAGACCCAGTACTTC. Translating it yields CATSRGTGVQETQYF. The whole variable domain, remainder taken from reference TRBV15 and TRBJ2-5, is DAMVIQNPRYQVTQFGKPVTLSCSQTLNHNVMYWYQQKSSQAPKLLFHYYDKDFNNEADTPDNFQSRRPNTSFCFLDIRSPGLGDTAMYLCATSRGTGVQETQYFGPGTRLLVL.

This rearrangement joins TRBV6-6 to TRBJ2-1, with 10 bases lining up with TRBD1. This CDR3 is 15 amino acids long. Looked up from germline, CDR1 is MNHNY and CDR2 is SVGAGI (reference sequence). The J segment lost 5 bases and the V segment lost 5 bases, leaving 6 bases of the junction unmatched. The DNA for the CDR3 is TGTGCCAGCAGTACCCCTGGGACAGGGGACAATGAGCAGTTCTTC. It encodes CASSTPGTGDNEQFF.

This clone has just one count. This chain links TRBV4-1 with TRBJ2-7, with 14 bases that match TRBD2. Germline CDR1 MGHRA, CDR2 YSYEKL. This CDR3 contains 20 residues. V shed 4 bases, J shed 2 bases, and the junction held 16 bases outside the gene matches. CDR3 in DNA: TGCGCCAGCAGCCGAATTCTGGGACTAGCGGGAGTGGGATTTACCTACGAGCAGTACTTC. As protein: CASSRILGLAGVGFTYEQYF.